This TCR beta chain was identified during a study of T cell responses to AZD1222 COVID-19 vaccine. Looked up from germline, CDR1 is MNHEY and CDR2 is SVGAGI. The CDR3 sequence is 15 residues long. V dropped 4 bases and J dropped 4 bases, with 16 bases sitting between them. This clone has a single count. Its antigen remains unknown. Broader study findings: The study sampled repertoires only after the peak T cell response. It should be noted that donors were predominantly white British and more often female, and clonal diversity was possibly underestimated.

TCRdb keeps only in-frame clones here, not all; method: immunoSEQ multiplex PCR. The data contain 130,000 or so clones, 92% of them singletons. The clonotype was recovered from an adult in good health. The rearrangement uses TRBV6-5 and TRBJ1-2, with unresolved D. The material was peripheral blood, obtained on day 0 of AZD1222 vaccination. The CDR3 protein is CASSLSGTGLYGYTF. The DNA of the CDR3 is TGTGCCAGCAGTTTATCGGGTACTGGTCTCTATGGCTACACCTTC.